The TCR beta chain described here comes from a study of CD8 T cells in Susac syndrome. The RNA input was roughly 0.45 to 1 ug, and it was reverse transcribed with random hexamers. An immunoSEQ multiplex PCR amplified TCR beta CDR3 over 54 Vbeta and 13 Jbeta. TCRdb called the immunoSEQ multiplex PCR reads again in MiXCR, with one record for every CDR3 protein. The data contain around 71,000 distinct CDR3 sequences, nearly 96% of them seen just once; the ten biggest clones take up over 0.09%. Sequencing of TCR beta was undertaken in CD8+ and CD4+ T cells derived from blood. The multiple sclerosis controls consisted of treatment-naive patients with relapsing-remitting disease, either stable or active. V was cut by 2 bases and J by 4 bases, with 11 bases left in between. The CDR3 sequence is 14 residues long. Germline V gene sequence: CDR1 LGHDT, CDR2 YNNKEL (reference sequence).

This rearrangement joins TRBV3-1 to TRBJ1-1; D not resolved. This clonotype was sampled from a human donor with multiple sclerosis. Input material: CD4+ T cells from PBMCs. This chain's CDR3 is CASSQRIGSTEAFF. The CDR3 DNA is TGTGCCAGCAGCCAACGGATCGGGAGCACTGAAGCTTTCTTT.